This entry lists 16 T cell receptor beta chains sequenced from one sample in a study of blood T cell repertoires in COVID-19. Clones were read by immunoSEQ multiplex PCR, and TCRdb kept only the in-frame ones, dropping some. Counted here are around 110,000 clones, 70% to 85% occurring once; the ten biggest clones make up about 5%. The specimen sequenced was peripheral blood. Every receptor here comes from a woman in her 70s with acute or convalescent COVID-19.

V gene TRBV6-5 combines with J gene TRBJ1-3; D perhaps matches TRBD1 (5 bases). The CDR3 covers 14 residues. Germline loops: CDR1 MNHEY, CDR2 SVGAGI. Between the trimmed V and J ends, which lost 5 bases and 3 bases, there was a span of 11 bases. The CDR3 loop is CASSPRVRGNTIYF. The CDR3 nucleotides read TGTGCCAGCAGTCCCAGGGTTCGTGGAAACACCATATATTTT.

The V call is TRBV2, the J call TRBJ1-4, with a possible D match to TRBD1 (5 bases). The CDR3 is 17 residues long. Trimming left V 1 base short and J 0 bases short, with 12 bases between. Germline V CDR1 and CDR2: SNHLY, FYNNEI. CDR3 amino acids: CASSEVGLVSTNEKLFF. CDR3 sequence (DNA): TGTGCCAGCAGTGAAGTGGGACTAGTCTCAACTAATGAAAAACTGTTTTTT.

The chain employs TRBV10-3 and TRBJ1-4; D is uncertain. Germline CDR1 ENHRY, CDR2 SYGVKD. The CDR3 sequence is 13 residues long. V was cut by 0 bases and J by 6 bases, with 5 bases left in between. The CDR3 spells CAISESRDEKLFF. In nucleotides, the CDR3 is TGTGCCATCAGTGAGTCCCGGGATGAAAAACTGTTTTTT.

The chain couples TRBV3-1 (or the pseudogene TRBV3-2) to TRBJ1-2; the D gene is possibly TRBD1 (6 bases). V was shortened by 3 bases and J by 4 bases, with 15 bases between the two germline ends. CDR1 is LGHDT, CDR2 YNNKEL, per germline (reference sequence). This CDR3 region has 15 residues. The CDR3 reads CASSHEWTAFYGYTF. The CDR3 DNA follows: TGTGCCAGCAGCCATGAGTGGACAGCTTTCTATGGCTACACCTTC.

This clone has only a few counts. DNA of the CDR3: TGCGCCAGCAGTCTTGGACACAACTCACCCCTCCACTTT. Translating it yields CASSLGHNSPLHF. This chain connects TRBV23-1 to TRBJ1-6, with a weak D call TRBD1 (5 bases). TRBV23-1 is annotated as an ORF whose role is uncertain. V was clipped by 4 bases and J by 10 bases, with 11 bases between them. CDR3 length equals 13 residues.

The chain couples TRBV2 to TRBJ1-1; the match to TRBD1 covers 11 bases. The CDR3 runs 15 residues. The V segment lost 6 bases and the J segment 5 bases; nucleotides outside the gene matches: 8. CDR1 and CDR2 (germline): SNHLY, FYNNEI. CDR3 loop: CASSVSGTGGTEAFF. The CDR3 coding sequence is TGTGCCAGCAGCGTCTCCGGGACAGGGGGTACTGAAGCTTTCTTT. The variable domain in full, with the rest retrieved from reference TRBV2 and TRBJ1-1, is EPEVTQTPSHQVTQMGQEVILRCVPISNHLYFYWYRQILGQKVEFLVSFYNNEISEKSEIFDDQFSVERPDGSNFTLKIRSTKLEDSAMYFCASSVSGTGGTEAFFGQGTRLTVV.

The V call is TRBV6-1, the J call TRBJ2-1; the match to TRBD1 covers 7 bases. The CDR3 loop spans 16 amino acids. Germline CDR1 MNHNS, CDR2 SASEGT. Germline trimming cut 2 bases from V and 5 bases from J; bases unmatched to any gene: 9. Here the CDR3 reads CASSELFGQANNEQFF. In nucleotides, the CDR3 is TGTGCCAGCAGTGAACTATTTGGACAGGCGAACAATGAGCAGTTCTTC.

J is TRBJ1-4 and V is TRBV30; 10 positions agree with TRBD1. After removal of 5 bases from V and 8 bases from J, the junction contained 5 bases not matched to a gene. The CDR3 spans 13 residues. Per the germline V gene, CDR1 is GTSNPN and CDR2 is SVGIG (reference sequence). The CDR3 protein is CAWERDRGEKLFF. The CDR3 nucleotides read TGTGCCTGGGAAAGGGACAGGGGCGAAAAACTGTTTTTT. The full variable domain, its missing parts supplied by reference TRBV30 and TRBJ1-4, is SQTIHQWPATLVQPVGSPLSLECTVEGTSNPNLYWYRQAAGRGLQLLFYSVGIGQISSEVPQNLSASRPQDRQFILSSKKLLLSDSGFYLCAWERDRGEKLFFGSGTQLSVL.

The rearrangement uses TRBV10-2 and TRBJ1-2; 7 bases are a match to TRBD1. Germline CDR1 is WSHSY and CDR2 is SAAADI. The CDR3 runs to 15 residues. With 1 base clipped from V and 5 bases from J, the junction kept 7 bases outside the gene matches. The CDR3 is CASSELGTEIYGYTF. CDR3 coding DNA: TGCGCCAGCAGTGAGTTAGGGACAGAGATATATGGCTACACCTTC.

The chain has TRBV5-1 and TRBJ2-1; no firm D call. The CDR3 is made up of 15 amino acids. CDR1 and CDR2 (germline): SGHRS, YFSETQ. The germline V and J ends were trimmed by 0 bases and 9 bases, with 16 bases remaining between them. CDR3 amino acids: CASSLGNTAVSEQFF. The CDR3 DNA sequence: TGCGCCAGCAGCTTGGGGAACACGGCGGTGAGTGAGCAGTTCTTC.

This sequence joins TRBV11-2 and TRBJ2-7, with TRBD2 matching 8 bases. The CDR3 totals 14 residues. The V gene's germline CDR1 is SGHAT and CDR2 FQNNGV. The trim removed 1 base at V and 4 bases at J, leaving 3 bases unmatched. The CDR3, as DNA: TGTGCCAGCAGCTTAGCGGGGGGGCCGTACGAGCAGTACTTC. It specifies CASSLAGGPYEQYF.

The sample holds a few counts of this clone. The V and J genes are TRBV30 and TRBJ1-5; 7 nucleotides match TRBD1. There are 14 residues in the CDR3. Per germline, CDR1 GTSNPN and CDR2 SVGIG (reference sequence). V was clipped by 2 bases and J by 2 bases; unmatched bases: 3. The CDR3 DNA follows: TGTGCCTGGAGTCGAGACAGGGGCAATCAGCCCCAGCATTTT. Translated, it gives CAWSRDRGNQPQHF.

The chain has TRBV4-2 and TRBJ1-3; D gene unclear. The CDR3 has 13 amino acids. With 3 bases removed from V and 4 bases from J, the gap between germline ends came to 7 bases. Per the germline V gene, CDR1 is LGHNA and CDR2 is YNFKEQ. The CDR3 region has the DNA TGTGCCAGCAGCCAGGCGGGAGGAAACACCATATATTTT. Translated, it gives CASSQAGGNTIYF.

This clone occurred a few times. V usage is TRBV3-1 (or the pseudogene TRBV3-2) and J usage is TRBJ1-2, with 7 positions matching TRBD1. The CDR3 has 15 amino acids. With 4 bases clipped from V and 1 base from J, the junction kept 6 bases outside the gene matches. In germline, CDR1 is LGHDT, CDR2 YNNKEL (reference sequence). Here the CDR3 DNA reads TGTGCCAGCAGCCGGGGCAGGGGGGATAACTATGGCTACACCTTC. Protein sequence: CASSRGRGDNYGYTF.

The V call is TRBV30, the J call TRBJ2-3; 16 bases agree with TRBD2. In germline, CDR1 is GTSNPN, CDR2 SVGIG (reference sequence). The CDR3 runs 17 residues. The CDR3 bases are TGTGCATCGTCCCCGGGACTAGCGGGGGGGATAGGAGATACGCAGTATTTT. Its translation is CASSPGLAGGIGDTQYF.

The J gene is TRBJ1-2, the V gene TRBV7-2; tentatively, D is TRBD1 (5 bases). CDR1 is SGHTA, CDR2 FQGNSA, per germline. This CDR3 spans 15 amino acids. Trimming removed 5 bases at V and 2 bases at J, with 15 bases between. The CDR3 here is CASSPRWGWNYGYTF. In DNA form, the CDR3 reads TGTGCCAGCAGCCCCCGGTGGGGCTGGAACTATGGCTACACCTTC.